Shown below are 28 T cell receptor beta chains from a single sample sequenced in a study of early T cells in non-severe SARS-CoV-2 infection. TCRdb reprocessed the 5' RACE reads via MiXCR and lists one record per CDR3 protein. This table holds about 70,000 distinct CDR3 sequences, over 4% found once. Sequenced material: whole blood, taken at baseline. The receptors derive from an adult who was a healthcare worker with PCR-confirmed SARS-CoV-2 infection or an uninfected control (not recorded which).

This clonotype has more than one count but fewer than ten. The V and J genes are TRBV9 and TRBJ2-3; TRBD2 agrees at 9 bases. Germline CDR1 SGDLS, CDR2 YYNGEE. Losses at the gene ends were 8 bases for V and 5 bases for J; bases not matched to a gene: 12. The CDR3 contains 15 residues. The CDR3 sequence is CASQMGLAGEDTQYF. Written as DNA, the CDR3 is TGTGCCAGTCAGATGGGACTAGCTGGGGAAGATACGCAGTATTTT. Combining the CDR3 with reference TRBV9 and TRBJ2-3 gives the whole variable domain DSGVTQTPKHLITATGQRVTLRCSPRSGDLSVYWYQQSLDQGLQFLIQYYNGEERAKGNILERFSAQQFPDLHSELNLSSLELGDSALYFCASQMGLAGEDTQYFGPGTRLTVL.

The gene calls are TRBV21-1 and TRBJ1-5. TRBV21-1 is marked as a pseudogene. The length of the CDR3 is 13 residues. The CDR3 nucleotides are TGTGCCAGCAGCAAAGGACCAAATCAGCCCCAGCATTTT. Its translation: CASSKGPNQPQHF.

The CDR3: CASSLGRELEAFF. CDR3 DNA sequence: TGTGCCAGCAGTTTAGGAAGGGAATTGGAAGCTTTCTTT. The chain combines TRBV12-3 or TRBV12-4 with TRBJ1-1; D unclear. V lost 1 base to trimming and J lost 8 bases, with 11 bases between them. CDR3 length equals 13 residues.

This clonotype was detected many times. The chain combines TRBV7-9 with TRBJ1-4; possibly TRBD1 for D (5 bases). CDR3 size: 16 residues. CDR1 is SEHNR, CDR2 FQNEAQ, per germline (reference sequence). Trimming left V 0 bases short and J 6 bases short, with 14 bases between. Written as DNA, the CDR3 is TGTGCCAGCAGCTTAGCGGGGCAGGCCGGGCATGAAAAACTGTTTTTT. It translates to CASSLAGQAGHEKLFF.

In its sample, this clonotype was seen a few times. The chain carries TRBV28 and TRBJ1-6, with a tentative D call TRBD1 (6 bases). Germline CDR1 is MDHEN and CDR2 is SYDVKM. The CDR3 sequence is 15 residues long. V lost 1 base and J 7 bases, leaving 11 bases between the germline ends. The CDR3 region is CASSLYAGENSPLHF. CDR3 DNA: TGTGCCAGCAGTTTATACGCAGGGGAGAATTCACCCCTCCACTTT.

This clonotype was observed a handful of times. CDR3 protein: CASGLGGRSSYEQYF. For the CDR3, the DNA is TGTGCCAGCGGGTTAGGGGGACGAAGCTCCTACGAGCAGTACTTC. The chain couples TRBV28 to TRBJ2-7, with D tentatively TRBD1 (6 bases). V dropped 8 bases and J dropped 0 bases, with 17 bases sitting between them. The CDR3 is made up of 15 amino acids. CDR1 and CDR2 from the germline V gene are MDHEN and SYDVKM.

This clonotype was seen ten or more times. The CDR3 DNA follows: TGCAGTGCTAGAACCAGCGGGAGGAACGAGCAGTACTTC. Translating gives CSARTSGRNEQYF. The V gene is TRBV20-1, the J gene TRBJ2-7; 9 bases align to TRBD2. This CDR3 has 13 amino acids. CDR1 and CDR2 from the germline V gene are DFQATT and SNEGSKA (reference sequence). With V trimmed by 2 bases and J by 5 bases, 4 bases remained unmatched.

The table lists this clonotype with a few counts. This sequence joins TRBV5-1 and TRBJ1-1, with D possibly matching TRBD1 (6 bases). The ends were cut back, 7 bases at V and 2 bases at J, with 12 bases in the middle. This CDR3 region has 13 residues. Germline assignment: CDR1 SGHRS and CDR2 YFSETQ. This CDR3 is CASFMGGNTEAFF. In nucleotides, the CDR3 is TGCGCCAGCTTTATGGGGGGCAACACTGAAGCTTTCTTT.

This clonotype was recorded at least ten times. The rearrangement uses TRBV5-1 and TRBJ2-7; possibly TRBD1 for D (5 bases). The CDR3 runs to 13 residues. Germline CDR1 reads SGHRS; CDR2 reads YFSETQ. Trimming cost V 2 bases and J 2 bases, with 8 bases left between them. As DNA, the CDR3 is TGCGCCAGCAGCTTAGCAGGGACCTACGAGCAGTACTTC. It is translated as CASSLAGTYEQYF.

This clonotype was detected many times. V is TRBV5-4 and J is TRBJ2-1, with 11 bases aligning to TRBD2. Germline-derived CDR1 and CDR2 are SGHNT and YYREEE (reference sequence). The CDR3 is 16 residues long. V lost 4 bases, J lost 9 bases, and 12 bases stayed unmatched. CDR3 sequence reads: CASSALAGGPIVEQFF. The DNA of the CDR3 is TGTGCCAGCAGCGCTTTAGCGGGAGGGCCCATTGTTGAGCAGTTCTTC.

This clonotype has ten or more counts. The rearrangement links TRBV7-9 to TRBJ2-7, with D possibly matching TRBD1 (6 bases). Trimming removed 5 bases from V and 6 bases from J, with 14 bases in between. The CDR3 runs to 13 residues. From germline, CDR1 is SEHNR and CDR2 FQNEAQ (reference sequence). The CDR3 sequence: CASSTRQVGEQYF. CDR3 sequence (DNA): TGTGCCAGCAGCACCAGACAGGTGGGCGAGCAGTACTTC.

This clonotype was detected only a few times. This chain connects TRBV20-1 to TRBJ1-4; the D is unclear. Trimming shortened V by 5 bases and J by 8 bases, and 9 bases separated the two germline ends. Germline assignment: CDR1 DFQATT and CDR2 SNEGSKA (reference sequence). The CDR3 covers 11 residues. CDR3 loop: CSAPVGEKLFF. Here the CDR3 DNA reads TGCAGTGCTCCTGTTGGGGAAAAACTGTTTTTT.

This chain connects TRBV5-6 to TRBJ1-2, with D uncertain. V lost 0 bases and J 4 bases, leaving 7 bases between the germline ends. The CDR3 runs 13 residues. Germline CDR1 and CDR2: SGHDT and YYEEEE. CDR3 DNA sequence: TGTGCCAGCAGCTTGGGGGCTAGCTATGGCTACACCTTC. Amino acid sequence: CASSLGASYGYTF.

This clonotype was counted many times. CDR3 sequence: CASSSRGSGRGGDTQYF. CDR3 bases: TGTGCCAGCAGTTCTCGGGGTAGCGGGAGGGGAGGAGATACGCAGTATTTT. The gene calls are TRBV12-3 or TRBV12-4 and TRBJ2-3, with TRBD2 identical over 11 bases. This CDR3 spans 17 amino acids. With 4 bases clipped from V and 5 bases from J, the junction kept 11 bases outside the gene matches.

This clonotype has just a few counts. J is TRBJ2-1 and V is TRBV19, with D uncertain. The V gene lost 4 bases and the J gene lost 8 bases, with 15 bases spanning the gap. The CDR3 runs 14 residues. Germline V gives CDR1 LNHDA, CDR2 SQIVND (reference sequence). The CDR3 protein is CASSTTPYHDEQFF. As DNA, the CDR3 is TGTGCCAGTAGTACCACTCCTTACCACGATGAGCAGTTCTTC.

This chain joins TRBV4-1 and TRBJ2-1; 8 bases line up with TRBD2. The germline CDR1 and CDR2 sequences are MGHRA and YSYEKL. The CDR3 has 17 residues. Trimming at V came to 0 bases and at J to 8 bases, leaving 12 bases not matched to a gene. In DNA, the CDR3 is TGCGCCAGCAGCCAAGACCCCCGGGAGGGTAATAGTTATGAGCAGTTCTTC. It is translated as CASSQDPREGNSYEQFF.

This clonotype was counted many times. The CDR3 is CASSERDGVPNEQYF. The CDR3 DNA is TGTGCCAGCAGTGAACGGGACGGGGTACCTAACGAGCAGTACTTC. This chain links TRBV6-1 with TRBJ2-7; possibly TRBD1 or TRBD2 for D (5 bases each). The germline CDR1 and CDR2 sequences are MNHNS and SASEGT. There are 15 residues in the CDR3. The V end lost 2 bases, the J end lost 5 bases, and 16 bases lay between the germline ends.

The table lists this clonotype with a count of one. A much larger clone lies one base from this, so it may be a read error. This chain connects TRBV10-3 to TRBJ2-7; 7 bases align to TRBD1. CDR1 is ENHRY, CDR2 SYGVKD, per germline. CDR3 length: 12 amino acids. CDR3 in amino acids: CAISRDSRLNSF. CDR3 nucleotide sequence: TGTGCCATCAGTAGGGACAGCCGCTTAAATTCCTTC.

There are many counts of this clonotype. This sequence joins TRBV13 and TRBJ2-7; TRBD1 agrees at 9 bases. Germline CDR1 reads PRHDT; CDR2 reads FYEKMQ (reference sequence). The CDR3 has 13 amino acids. V trimming: 5 bases; J trimming: 5 bases; junction bases outside the gene matches: 4. CDR3 region: CASSPTGGDEQYF. The CDR3 DNA is TGTGCCAGCAGCCCTACAGGGGGCGACGAGCAGTACTTC.

This clonotype occurred many times. The chain recombines TRBV7-3 with TRBJ2-7; TRBD1 matches 9 bases. The CDR3 spans 15 residues. The V and J ends lost 2 bases and 4 bases, in that order; junction bases with no gene match: 6. In germline, CDR1 is SGHTA, CDR2 FQGTGA. The CDR3: CASSLRTGDGYEQYF. The CDR3 DNA is TGTGCCAGCAGCTTACGGACAGGGGACGGATACGAGCAGTACTTC.

This clonotype was observed many times. The rearrangement joins TRBV5-4 to TRBJ2-3; D is ambiguous. CDR1 is SGHNT and CDR2 is YYREEE in the germline V gene (reference sequence). V was pared by 1 base and J by 3 bases, with 6 bases between. The CDR3 loop spans 13 amino acids. The CDR3 nucleotides read TGTGCCAGCAGCTTGAAGGGAACAGATACGCAGTATTTT. Amino acids: CASSLKGTDTQYF.

This clonotype is labeled as large. V and J are TRBV6-2 or TRBV6-3 and TRBJ1-5; maybe TRBD1 (6 bases). Trimming took off 0 bases at V and 4 bases at J, with 13 bases between the two ends. The CDR3 extends over 16 amino acids. Germline CDR1 is MNHEY and CDR2 is SVGEGT. CDR3 nucleotides: TGTGCCAGCAGTTACTCGAGGACAGACCTTAATCAGCCCCAGCATTTT. Residues: CASSYSRTDLNQPQHF.

This clonotype was observed a handful of times. V is TRBV4-1 and J is TRBJ2-7, with D perhaps TRBD1 (5 bases). Germline-derived CDR1 and CDR2 are MGHRA and YSYEKL. The V end lost 4 bases, the J end lost 0 bases, and 19 bases lay between the germline ends. CDR3 size: 17 residues. The CDR3 reads CASSLLSMDTGSYEQYF. The CDR3 bases are TGCGCCAGCAGCCTGCTCAGTATGGACACCGGCTCCTACGAGCAGTACTTC.

This clonotype was counted a few times. The chain recombines TRBV9 with TRBJ2-3, with D tentatively TRBD2 (5 bases). Deletions cut 0 bases from V and 4 bases from J, with 9 bases between. Germline V gene sequence: CDR1 SGDLS, CDR2 YYNGEE. This CDR3 spans 14 amino acids. As DNA, the CDR3 is TGTGCCAGCAGCGTAGCTACGGGGTCAGATACGCAGTATTTT. This sequence encodes CASSVATGSDTQYF.

This clonotype was observed many times. V and J are TRBV6-5 and TRBJ1-1; D gene unclear. The CDR3 loop spans 16 amino acids. Trimming stripped 5 bases from V and 2 bases from J, with 18 bases between. Looked up from germline, CDR1 is MNHEY and CDR2 is SVGAGI. CDR3 nucleotides: TGTGCCAGCAGTGGCCGGACGGGCGGATCAAACACTGAAGCTTTCTTT. Translation: CASSGRTGGSNTEAFF.

This clonotype was found many times. V usage is TRBV18 and J usage is TRBJ1-2, with D possibly TRBD1 on 5 matching bases. Trimming removed 3 bases at V and 3 bases at J, with 5 bases between. This CDR3 spans 12 amino acids. CDR1 and CDR2 (germline): KGHSH, LQKENI. The CDR3 DNA reads as TGTGCCAGCTCACCGACAGACTATGGCTACACCTTC. Translated, it gives CASSPTDYGYTF. Full variable domain (missing parts from reference TRBV18 and TRBJ1-2): NAGVMQNPRHLVRRRGQEARLRCSPMKGHSHVYWYRQLPEEGLKFMVYLQKENIIDESGMPKERFSAEFPKEGPSILRIQQVVRGDSAAYFCASSPTDYGYTFGSGTRLTVV.

The chain carries TRBV6-6 and TRBJ2-4; D not resolved. Germline V gene sequence: CDR1 MNHNY, CDR2 SVGAGI (reference sequence). V dropped 5 bases and J dropped 0 bases, with 11 bases sitting between them. This CDR3 is built from 15 residues. CDR3 coding DNA: TGTGCCAGCAGTCAAATGGACGGAGCCAAAAACATTCAGTACTTC. Its protein is CASSQMDGAKNIQYF.

In its sample, this clonotype was seen a few times. The chain combines TRBV10-1 with TRBJ2-1; D remains ambiguous. CDR3 length equals 15 residues. Trimming took off 4 bases at V and 2 bases at J, with 12 bases between the two ends. CDR1 and CDR2 (germline): WNHNN, SYGVQD (reference sequence). The CDR3 loop is CASSGLGAAYNEQFF. The CDR3 DNA follows: TGCGCCAGCAGTGGTCTAGGTGCGGCCTACAATGAGCAGTTCTTC.